Following are 27 T cell receptor beta chains from one sample sequenced in a study of CD4 T cells in relation to SARS-CoV-2 and coronaviruses. Before the COVID-19 pandemic, during about 2010-2018, CD4+ T cells were taken from unexposed donors. After around nine days of culture, CD4+ T cells were isolated. The table came from immunoSEQ multiplex PCR; TCRdb's copy has only in-frame clones and leaves some out. The table lists approximately 25,000 clones, around four fifths of them singletons, with roughly a sixth in the top ten. Their antigen targets remain unknown. The sequenced material came from CD4+ T cells from PBMCs, cultured in vitro. Receptor source: a human donor in good health.

The genes are TRBV28 and TRBJ2-1, with TRBD1 identical over 8 bases. The germline V gene has CDR1 MDHEN and CDR2 SYDVKM. Trimming at V came to 5 bases and at J to 6 bases, leaving 12 bases not matched to a gene. The CDR3 runs 16 residues. The CDR3 region is CASSPMAGGGINEQFF. DNA of the CDR3: TGTGCCAGCAGTCCAATGGCAGGGGGCGGAATCAATGAGCAGTTCTTC.

This clone has a handful of counts. The chain carries TRBV5-1 and TRBJ2-7; 10 nucleotides match TRBD1. CDR1 and CDR2 from the germline V gene are SGHRS and YFSETQ. V was pared by 4 bases and J by 5 bases, with 9 bases of the junction left unmatched. The CDR3 sequence is 15 residues long. The DNA for the CDR3 is TGCGCCAGCAGCCTCCAGACAGGGGGCGTCGACGAGCAGTACTTC. It specifies CASSLQTGGVDEQYF.

V and J are TRBV19 and TRBJ1-4; D gene uncertain. CDR3 length: 12 amino acids. Per the germline V gene, CDR1 is LNHDA and CDR2 is SQIVND (reference sequence). Trimming left V 7 bases short and J 4 bases short, with 7 bases between. This chain's CDR3 is CASKGRNEKLFF. The CDR3 DNA reads as TGTGCCAGTAAAGGGCGTAATGAAAAACTGTTTTTT.

The rearrangement uses TRBV5-5 and TRBJ1-1, with TRBD1 as a possible D gene (5 bases). The germline gives CDR1 SGHKS, CDR2 YYEKEE (reference sequence). Trimming pared 5 bases from V and 1 base from J, leaving 9 bases between. CDR3 length: 13 residues. The CDR3 reads CASRPTENTEAFF. The CDR3 coding sequence is TGTGCCAGCAGGCCGACAGAGAACACTGAAGCTTTCTTT.

The rearrangement joins TRBV11-2 to TRBJ2-5; D remains ambiguous. CDR1 and CDR2 from the germline V gene are SGHAT and FQNNGV. This CDR3 has 11 residues. Trimming stripped 1 base from V and 4 bases from J, with 1 base between. Written as DNA, the CDR3 is TGTGCCAGCAGCTTAGGAGAGACCCAGTACTTC. It is translated as CASSLGETQYF.

J is TRBJ2-6 and V is TRBV6-4; no clear D. The CDR3 consists of 14 residues. V lost 2 bases and J 0 bases, leaving 2 bases between the germline ends. Germline V CDR1 and CDR2: MRHNA, SNTAGT. CDR3 bases: TGTGCCAGCAGTGACGGCTCTGGGGCCAACGTCCTGACTTTC. Translated: CASSDGSGANVLTF.

The chain employs TRBV5-4 and TRBJ2-3; D gene ambiguous. Per the germline V gene, CDR1 is SGHNT and CDR2 is YYREEE (reference sequence). This CDR3 is built from 12 residues. Trimming pared 5 bases from V and 2 bases from J, leaving 6 bases between. The CDR3 DNA sequence: TGTGCCAGCAGACATGACACAGATACGCAGTATTTT. Its protein product is CASRHDTDTQYF.

This chain connects TRBV23-1 to TRBJ1-1; maybe TRBD1 (5 bases). TRBV23-1 is classed as an ORF, of uncertain function. CDR3 length: 15 amino acids. Deletions cut 2 bases from V and 1 base from J, with 11 bases between. The CDR3 loop reads CASSQIDRPNTEAFF. CDR3 nucleotides: TGCGCCAGCAGTCAAATAGACAGACCGAACACTGAAGCTTTCTTT.

This clone was counted only a few times. The CDR3 DNA is TGTGCCAGTAGTAGTTCAGGGGTCGGACCCCTCCACTTT. It encodes CASSSSGVGPLHF. This chain uses TRBV19 with TRBJ1-6, with D possibly TRBD1 on 6 matching bases. The CDR3 is 13 residues long. V lost 4 bases and J 12 bases, leaving 13 bases between the germline ends. The germline V gene encodes CDR1 LNHDA and CDR2 SQIVND (reference sequence).

The chain joins TRBV6-5 to TRBJ1-5, with D maybe TRBD1 (5 bases). In germline, CDR1 is MNHEY, CDR2 SVGAGI. This CDR3 comprises 15 residues. The V gene lost 6 bases and the J gene lost 1 base, with 13 bases spanning the gap. CDR3 coding DNA: TGTGCCAGCAGCACCGGGGCCTTAAGCAATCAGCCCCAGCATTTT. It encodes CASSTGALSNQPQHF.

The chain uses TRBV11-3 and TRBJ2-3; the D is unclear. Trimming left V 5 bases short and J 2 bases short, with 17 bases between. CDR1 is SGHNT, CDR2 YENEEA, per germline. The CDR3 runs to 16 residues. CDR3 loop: CASSPQLGPNTDTQYF. The CDR3 coding sequence is TGTGCCAGCAGCCCACAGCTGGGCCCAAACACAGATACGCAGTATTTT.

The rearrangement links TRBV25-1 to TRBJ2-2; the D gene is possibly TRBD1 (6 bases). The germline V gene encodes CDR1 MGHDK and CDR2 SYGVNS. This CDR3 comprises 16 residues. V was clipped by 3 bases and J by 2 bases, with 13 bases between them. The DNA for the CDR3 is TGTGCCAGCAGTGACGTAGGGACAAAAAACACCGGGGAGCTGTTTTTT. This codes for CASSDVGTKNTGELFF.

The chain links TRBV24-1 to TRBJ2-1; 11 nucleotides match TRBD2. The V gene's germline CDR1 is KGHDR and CDR2 SFDVKD. Trimming at V came to 4 bases and at J to 7 bases, leaving 20 bases not matched to a gene. This CDR3 has 20 residues. The CDR3 coding sequence is TGTGCCACCAGTGACCCCGGTCATCCCGGCCTAGCGGGAGGTGGGAATGAGCAGTTCTTC. This translates into CATSDPGHPGLAGGGNEQFF.

This clone was counted a few times. The rearrangement links TRBV5-4 to TRBJ1-2, with D perhaps matching TRBD1 (5 bases). The CDR3 covers 14 residues. The V end lost 4 bases, the J end lost 5 bases, and 15 bases lay between the germline ends. Germline-derived CDR1 and CDR2 are SGHNT and YYREEE (reference sequence). CDR3 DNA: TGTGCCAGCAGCCCGGGGACGGAACCTTATGGCTACACCTTC. Amino acids: CASSPGTEPYGYTF.

This clone is a singleton in its sample. The V call is TRBV2, the J call TRBJ2-5; D may be TRBD1 (5 bases). Looked up from germline, CDR1 is SNHLY and CDR2 is FYNNEI. This CDR3 has 12 residues. V was clipped by 5 bases and J by 12 bases, with 16 bases between them. The CDR3, as DNA: TGTGCCAGCAGTTGGGGTGGATCGACAGAGTACTTC. Protein product: CASSWGGSTEYF.

This sequence joins TRBV5-5 and TRBJ2-7; 14 positions agree with TRBD2. The CDR3 totals 15 residues. J was trimmed by 6 bases and V by 4 bases; bases with no gene match: 6. Germline V CDR1 and CDR2: SGHKS, YYEKEE (reference sequence). In DNA form, the CDR3 reads TGTGCCAGCAGCGTCTCCGGGACTAGCGGGAGCGAGCAGTACTTC. It is translated as CASSVSGTSGSEQYF.

The chain couples TRBV5-1 to TRBJ1-1; 9 bases are shared with TRBD1. The germline V gene encodes CDR1 SGHRS and CDR2 YFSETQ. V was clipped by 3 bases and J by 2 bases; unmatched bases: 2. The CDR3 covers 14 residues. The CDR3 DNA reads as TGCGCCAGCAGCTCGGGACAGGGCAACACTGAAGCTTTCTTT. This encodes CASSSGQGNTEAFF.

The chain is built from TRBV9 and TRBJ2-7, with D possibly TRBD2 on 5 matching bases. V dropped 0 bases and J dropped 2 bases, with 12 bases sitting between them. Germline V lookup: CDR1 SGDLS, CDR2 YYNGEE. The CDR3 covers 15 residues. This CDR3 is CASSVAREWTYEQYF. The CDR3 DNA reads as TGTGCCAGCAGCGTAGCAAGGGAGTGGACCTACGAGCAGTACTTC. The full variable domain, its missing parts supplied by reference TRBV9 and TRBJ2-7, is DSGVTQTPKHLITATGQRVTLRCSPRSGDLSVYWYQQSLDQGLQFLIQYYNGEERAKGNILERFSAQQFPDLHSELNLSSLELGDSALYFCASSVAREWTYEQYFGPGTRLTVT.

The rearrangement uses TRBV28 and TRBJ1-4; 7 nucleotides agree with TRBD1. The germline gives CDR1 MDHEN, CDR2 SYDVKM. The CDR3 is 13 amino acids. V gave up 7 bases and J gave up 2 bases; unmatched junction bases: 1. CDR3 in DNA: TGTGCCAGCAAGGGGGCTACTAATGAAAAACTGTTTTTT. It specifies CASKGATNEKLFF.

The chain joins TRBV28 to TRBJ1-6; D remains ambiguous. This CDR3 has 12 amino acids. V lost 5 bases and J lost 7, with 6 bases in between. Germline values: CDR1 MDHEN, CDR2 SYDVKM. This CDR3 reads CASSPQNSPLHF. The CDR3 region has the DNA TGTGCCAGCAGTCCACAGAATTCACCCCTCCACTTT. The full variable domain, rest sourced from reference TRBV28 and TRBJ1-6, is DVKVTQSSRYLVKRTGEKVFLECVQDMDHENMFWYRQDPGLGLRLIYFSYDVKMKEKGDIPEGYSVSREKKERFSLILESASTNQTSMYLCASSPQNSPLHFGNGTRLTVT.

The chain recombines TRBV9 with TRBJ2-7; 10 nucleotides align to TRBD2. V shed 0 bases, J shed 2 bases, and the junction held 2 bases outside the gene matches. Germline CDR1 is SGDLS and CDR2 is YYNGEE. The CDR3 contains 15 residues. DNA for the CDR3: TGTGCCAGCAGCGTAGCTAGCGGGAGAGCCTACGAGCAGTACTTC. Protein: CASSVASGRAYEQYF.

Note on this clone: The same CDR3 arises from other DNA sequences in this sample as well. The V call is TRBV10-3, the J call TRBJ1-5; D is unclear. Deletions cut 0 bases from V and 4 bases from J, with 4 bases between. CDR1 is ENHRY, CDR2 SYGVKD, per germline. The CDR3 extends over 13 amino acids. CDR3 sequence (DNA): TGTGCCATCAGTGAGTCAGGGAATCAGCCCCAGCATTTT. Residues: CAISESGNQPQHF.

The chain has TRBV2 and TRBJ2-5; maybe TRBD1 (5 bases). Germline-derived CDR1 and CDR2 are SNHLY and FYNNEI. The V gene lost 4 bases and the J gene lost 5 bases, with 14 bases spanning the gap. The CDR3 spans 14 residues. CDR3 nucleotide sequence: TGTGCCAGCAGTGCTACGCAGGGCAGTGAGACCCAGTACTTC. Encoded protein: CASSATQGSETQYF.

This clone was recorded only once. The gene calls are TRBV15 and TRBJ1-5, with D possibly being TRBD1 (5 bases). V shed 1 base and J shed 7 bases, with 11 bases lying between them. The CDR3 spans 14 residues. Germline assignment: CDR1 LNHNV and CDR2 YYDKDF (reference sequence). The CDR3 sequence: CATSRVARDQPQHF. DNA of the CDR3: TGTGCCACCAGCAGAGTTGCTAGGGACCAGCCCCAGCATTTT. The whole variable domain, remainder taken from reference TRBV15 and TRBJ1-5, is DAMVIQNPRYQVTQFGKPVTLSCSQTLNHNVMYWYQQKSSQAPKLLFHYYDKDFNNEADTPDNFQSRRPNTSFCFLDIRSPGLGDTAMYLCATSRVARDQPQHFGDGTRLSIL.

V is TRBV19 and J is TRBJ2-7; 8 bases are a match to TRBD2. Germline V gene sequence: CDR1 LNHDA, CDR2 SQIVND (reference sequence). The CDR3 sequence is 14 residues long. After removal of 8 bases from V and 6 bases from J, the junction contained 12 bases not matched to a gene. The CDR3 reads CASSISGRTPEQYF. The CDR3 DNA follows: TGTGCCAGTTCGATAAGCGGGAGAACGCCCGAGCAGTACTTC.

This chain connects TRBV3-1 (or the pseudogene TRBV3-2) to TRBJ2-3; no clear D. CDR3 size: 14 residues. Germline loops: CDR1 LGHDT, CDR2 YNNKEL (reference sequence). Trimming stripped 3 bases from V and 3 bases from J, with 10 bases between. CDR3 sequence: CASSHADGTDTQYF. In DNA, the CDR3 is TGTGCCAGCAGCCATGCCGACGGGACAGATACGCAGTATTTT.

The chain joins TRBV6-5 to TRBJ1-4; 7 bases align to TRBD1. Germline trimming cut 1 base from V and 8 bases from J; bases unmatched to any gene: 10. The CDR3 runs 16 residues. CDR1 is MNHEY, CDR2 SVGAGI, per germline. As DNA, the CDR3 is TGTGCCAGCAGTTACTTATTGGGAGGGGGCCGGGAAAAACTGTTTTTT. Protein sequence: CASSYLLGGGREKLFF.